This is a list of T cell receptor beta chains from one sample in a study of blood T cell repertoires in COVID-19. Assay used: immunoSEQ multiplex PCR; TCRdb lists only in-frame clones, some missing. The repertoire holds roughly 80,000 clones, about 87% seen once, with about 8.2% in the top ten. Sequencing was performed on peripheral blood. The receptors derive from a human donor in a cohort sampled during active COVID-19. Each CDR3 is given with its conserved first and last residue. D genes are given only for firm matches. Rows give clone size only sometimes, using once, few, many, or a class for an expanded clone.

v_call: TRBV5-1; j_call: TRBJ2-3; d_call: .; cdr3_length: 15; clone_size: once; cdr3_aa: CASSLAVVGGDTQYF; cdr3_nt: TGCGCCAGCAGCTTGGCCGTGGTGGGGGGAGATACGCAGTATTTT
v_call: TRBV11-2; j_call: TRBJ1-6; d_call: .; cdr3_length: 15; clone_size: .; cdr3_aa: CASSAGQRHTGPLHF; cdr3_nt: TGTGCCAGCAGCGCAGGACAGAGACATACCGGGCCCCTCCACTTT
v_call: TRBV4-2; j_call: TRBJ1-5; d_call: .; cdr3_length: 14; clone_size: .; cdr3_aa: CASSQKAGDQPQHF; cdr3_nt: TGTGCCAGCAGCCAAAAGGCAGGGGATCAGCCCCAGCATTTT
v_call: TRBV5-5; j_call: TRBJ2-1; d_call: .; cdr3_length: 9; clone_size: .; cdr3_aa: CARWSEQFF; cdr3_nt: TGTGCCCGGTGGAGTGAGCAGTTCTTC
v_call: TRBV30; j_call: TRBJ2-5; d_call: TRBD2; cdr3_length: 16; clone_size: .; cdr3_aa: CAWSPAGGLSPETQYF; cdr3_nt: TGTGCCTGGAGTCCAGCGGGGGGGCTCAGTCCGGAGACCCAGTACTTC
v_call: TRBV3-1/TRBV3-2; j_call: TRBJ2-2; d_call: TRBD2; cdr3_length: 16; clone_size: .; cdr3_aa: CASSRRLAGATGELFF; cdr3_nt: TGTGCCAGCAGCCGGAGACTAGCGGGAGCCACCGGGGAGCTGTTTTTT
v_call: TRBV4-2; j_call: TRBJ2-1; d_call: TRBD1; cdr3_length: 17; clone_size: .; cdr3_aa: CASSQDSGQGSYNEQFF; cdr3_nt: TGTGCCAGCAGCCAAGATAGCGGACAGGGGTCCTACAATGAGCAGTTCTTC
v_call: TRBV24-1; j_call: TRBJ2-1; d_call: .; cdr3_length: 14; clone_size: .; cdr3_aa: CATSDASEDNEQFF; cdr3_nt: TGTGCCACCAGTGATGCTAGCGAGGACAATGAGCAGTTCTTC
v_call: TRBV4-1; j_call: TRBJ2-7; d_call: .; cdr3_length: 16; clone_size: .; cdr3_aa: CASSLTPPGGEVEQYF; cdr3_nt: TGCGCCAGCAGCCTTACCCCTCCGGGCGGGGAGGTCGAGCAGTACTTC
v_call: TRBV7-9; j_call: TRBJ1-5; d_call: .; cdr3_length: 18; clone_size: .; cdr3_aa: CASSLGGQSSYSNQPQHF; cdr3_nt: TGTGCCAGCAGCTTAGGTGGGCAGTCCAGTTATAGCAATCAGCCCCAGCATTTT
v_call: TRBV5-8; j_call: TRBJ1-1; d_call: .; cdr3_length: 10; clone_size: once; cdr3_aa: CASIPGIAFF; cdr3_nt: TGTGCCAGCATCCCAGGGATCGCTTTCTTT
v_call: TRBV3-1/TRBV3-2; j_call: TRBJ1-1; d_call: TRBD1; cdr3_length: 16; clone_size: .; cdr3_aa: CASSTRTGVMNTEAFF; cdr3_nt: TGTGCCAGCAGCACTCGGACAGGGGTGATGAACACTGAAGCTTTCTTT
v_call: TRBV9; j_call: TRBJ2-5; d_call: TRBD2; cdr3_length: 14; clone_size: .; cdr3_aa: CASRKGLAGETQYF; cdr3_nt: TGTGCCAGCAGGAAGGGACTAGCGGGAGAGACCCAGTACTTC
v_call: TRBV5-1; j_call: TRBJ2-3; d_call: TRBD2; cdr3_length: 16; clone_size: once; cdr3_aa: CASSVGTSSSTDTQYF; cdr3_nt: TGCGCCAGCAGCGTAGGGACTAGCTCTAGCACAGATACGCAGTATTTT
v_call: TRBV3-1/TRBV3-2; j_call: TRBJ1-2; d_call: .; cdr3_length: 15; clone_size: .; cdr3_aa: CASSQRTTSNYGYTF; cdr3_nt: TGTGCCAGCAGCCAGAGGACAACGAGCAACTATGGCTACACCTTC
v_call: TRBV3-1/TRBV3-2; j_call: TRBJ2-7; d_call: .; cdr3_length: 13; clone_size: .; cdr3_aa: CASSLTASYEQYF; cdr3_nt: TGTGCCAGCAGCCTGACAGCTTCCTACGAGCAGTACTTC
v_call: TRBV21-1; j_call: TRBJ2-3; d_call: .; cdr3_length: 15; clone_size: .; cdr3_aa: CASSSREGGTDTQYF; cdr3_nt: TGTGCCAGCAGCAGCAGGGAAGGCGGCACAGATACGCAGTATTTT
v_call: TRBV3-1/TRBV3-2; j_call: TRBJ1-2; d_call: .; cdr3_length: 16; clone_size: .; cdr3_aa: CASSLAKDSHLYGYTF; cdr3_nt: TGTGCCAGCAGCCTTGCAAAAGACAGCCACCTCTATGGCTACACCTTC
v_call: TRBV27; j_call: TRBJ2-4; d_call: TRBD2; cdr3_length: 15; clone_size: .; cdr3_aa: CASSRTSGRVNIQYF; cdr3_nt: TGTGCCAGCAGCCGGACTAGCGGGAGGGTGAACATTCAGTACTTC
v_call: TRBV25-1; j_call: TRBJ2-7; d_call: .; cdr3_length: 15; clone_size: .; cdr3_aa: CASSESPSPTYEQYF; cdr3_nt: TGTGCCAGCAGTGAATCCCCGAGCCCTACCTACGAGCAGTACTTC
v_call: TRBV12-3/TRBV12-4; j_call: TRBJ1-1; d_call: .; cdr3_length: 13; clone_size: .; cdr3_aa: CASSPGFSTEAFF; cdr3_nt: TGTGCCAGCAGTCCAGGGTTTAGCACTGAAGCTTTCTTT
v_call: TRBV29-1; j_call: TRBJ1-2; d_call: .; cdr3_length: 14; clone_size: .; cdr3_aa: CSIRRSGSNYGYTF; cdr3_nt: TGCAGCATCCGAAGGTCGGGGTCTAACTATGGCTACACCTTC
v_call: TRBV19; j_call: TRBJ2-1; d_call: TRBD2; cdr3_length: 15; clone_size: .; cdr3_aa: CASSISGSSYNEQFF; cdr3_nt: TGTGCCAGTAGTATCAGCGGGAGCTCCTACAATGAGCAGTTCTTC
v_call: TRBV19; j_call: TRBJ2-3; d_call: .; cdr3_length: 14; clone_size: .; cdr3_aa: CASRAGPSTDTQYF; cdr3_nt: TGTGCCAGTAGGGCGGGTCCTAGCACAGATACGCAGTATTTT
v_call: TRBV10-3; j_call: TRBJ1-2; d_call: .; cdr3_length: 15; clone_size: few; cdr3_aa: CAISARDTFNYGYTF; cdr3_nt: TGTGCCATCAGCGCCCGGGACACCTTTAACTATGGCTACACCTTC
v_call: TRBV5-4; j_call: TRBJ2-3; d_call: TRBD2; cdr3_length: 15; clone_size: .; cdr3_aa: CASSPGLAVSDTQYF; cdr3_nt: TGTGCCAGCAGCCCAGGACTAGCGGTATCGGATACGCAGTATTTT
v_call: TRBV5-4; j_call: TRBJ2-5; d_call: .; cdr3_length: 17; clone_size: once; cdr3_aa: CASSLAFSGKGQETQYF; cdr3_nt: TGTGCCAGCAGCTTGGCTTTCAGCGGCAAAGGCCAAGAGACCCAGTACTTC